This record looks at one TCR beta chain sequence and its context. The data are from a study of cytomegalovirus exposure and HLA in healthy donors. This CDR3 is 14 amino acids long. Germline assignment: CDR1 MNHEY and CDR2 SMNVEV (reference sequence). V was cut by 7 bases and J by 8 bases, with 21 bases left in between. 13 Jbeta primers and 60 Vbeta primers were used for the PCR. Using immunoSEQ multiplex PCR, the repertoire was profiled, and TCRdb retains in-frame clones only, with some absent. Of fewer than 200,000 clones in the sample, roughly 85% were seen once. Healthy bone marrow donors made up the donor group.

V usage is TRBV27 and J usage is TRBJ2-7; tentative D call: TRBD2 (5 bases). The clonotype originates from a male donor in good health and CMV-seronegative. Sequencing input: PBMCs. The CDR3 here is CASMLTRVHEKQYF. The CDR3 DNA sequence: TGTGCCAGCATGCTTACGCGGGTCCACGAAAAGCAGTACTTC.